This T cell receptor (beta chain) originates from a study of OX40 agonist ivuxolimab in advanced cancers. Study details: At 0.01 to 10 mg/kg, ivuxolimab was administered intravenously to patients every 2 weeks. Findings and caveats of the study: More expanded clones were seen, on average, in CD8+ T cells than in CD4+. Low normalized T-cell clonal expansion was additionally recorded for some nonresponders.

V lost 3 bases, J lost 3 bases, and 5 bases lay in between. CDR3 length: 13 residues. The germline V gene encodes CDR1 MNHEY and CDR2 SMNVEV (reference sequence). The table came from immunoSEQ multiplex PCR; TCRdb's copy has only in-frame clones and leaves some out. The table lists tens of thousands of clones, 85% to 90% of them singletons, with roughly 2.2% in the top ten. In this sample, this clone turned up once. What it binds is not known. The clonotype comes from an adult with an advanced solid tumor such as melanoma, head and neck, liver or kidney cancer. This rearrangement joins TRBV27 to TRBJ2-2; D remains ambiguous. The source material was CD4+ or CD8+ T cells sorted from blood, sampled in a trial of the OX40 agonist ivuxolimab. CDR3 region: CASSFKYTGELFF. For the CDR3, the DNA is TGTGCCAGCAGTTTTAAGTACACCGGGGAGCTGTTTTTT.